The 23 T cell receptor beta chains listed next were all sequenced from one sample in a study of T cell clonotyping in hematopoietic cell transplantation. Libraries were prepared by immunoSEQ multiplex PCR; TCRdb keeps only in-frame clonotypes and omits some of them. The table records roughly 30,000 clones, 90% to 95% of them present only once. This specimen was PBMCs, taken 100 days after allogeneic stem cell transplant. These receptors all stem from a female patient aged 50-59 years who had an allogeneic stem cell transplant from a related donor, so the T cells may come from the graft donor. Some clones in this sample may be carry-over from other donors' samples.

The chain uses TRBV5-1 and TRBJ2-5; TRBD2 agrees at 7 bases. V lost 4 bases to trimming and J lost 2 bases; unmatched junction nucleotides: 2. The CDR3 spans 13 residues. Germline loops: CDR1 SGHRS, CDR2 YFSETQ. As DNA, the CDR3 is TGCGCCAGCAGCGCAGCGGGGCAAGAGACCCAGTACTTC. Its translation is CASSAAGQETQYF. The full variable domain, its missing parts supplied by reference TRBV5-1 and TRBJ2-5, is KAGVTQTPRYLIKTRGQQVTLSCSPISGHRSVSWYQQTPGQGLQFLFEYFSETQRNKGNFPGRFSGRQFSNSRSEMNVSTLELGDSALYLCASSAAGQETQYFGPGTRLLVL.

The rearrangement joins TRBV5-6 to TRBJ1-2; D ambiguous. Trimming pared 4 bases from V and 2 bases from J, leaving 9 bases between. Germline lookup yields CDR1 SGHDT and CDR2 YYEEEE. The CDR3 consists of 13 residues. The CDR3: CASSLGPNYGYTF. The CDR3 DNA reads TGTGCCAGCAGCCTCGGTCCCAACTATGGCTACACCTTC.

The J gene is TRBJ1-1, the V gene TRBV6-1; 12 bases are a match to TRBD1. The trim removed 4 bases at V and 4 bases at J, leaving 10 bases unmatched. The CDR3 runs to 17 residues. The V gene's germline CDR1 is MNHNS and CDR2 SASEGT. The CDR3 spells CASSAPRGGQGATEAFF. In nucleotides, the CDR3 is TGTGCCAGCAGTGCACCGCGGGGGGGACAGGGGGCCACTGAAGCTTTCTTT.

This CDR3 reads CASSQGTAATNEKLFF. In DNA, the CDR3 is TGCGCCAGCAGCCAGGGGACAGCTGCAACTAATGAAAAACTGTTTTTT. The V call is TRBV4-1, the J call TRBJ1-4; 7 positions agree with TRBD1. With 3 bases clipped from V and 0 bases from J, the junction kept 4 bases outside the gene matches. The V gene's germline CDR1 is MGHRA and CDR2 YSYEKL. There are 16 residues in the CDR3.

V is TRBV5-1 and J is TRBJ1-1, with D perhaps matching TRBD1 (6 bases). Germline values: CDR1 SGHRS, CDR2 YFSETQ. There are 13 residues in the CDR3. V was trimmed by 4 bases and J by 4 bases, leaving 11 bases between them. The CDR3 region is CASSRGGGTEAFF. The CDR3 DNA is TGCGCCAGCAGCCGAGGGGGGGGCACTGAAGCTTTCTTT.

This clone has just a few counts. The V gene is TRBV11-2, the J gene TRBJ1-6, with 8 bases that match TRBD1. The CDR3 is 14 residues long. CDR1 is SGHAT and CDR2 is FQNNGV in the germline V gene. The trim removed 4 bases at V and 10 bases at J, leaving 6 bases unmatched. The chain's CDR3 is CASSSRQGQSPLHF. CDR3 in DNA: TGTGCCAGCAGCTCCAGACAGGGGCAATCACCCCTCCACTTT. Looking up the rest from reference TRBV11-2 and TRBJ1-6 gives the full variable domain: EAGVAQSPRYKIIEKRQSVAFWCNPISGHATLYWYQQILGQGPKLLIQFQNNGVVDDSQLPKDRFSAERLKGVDSTLKIQPAKLEDSAVYLCASSSRQGQSPLHFGNGTRLTVT.

This chain links TRBV2 with TRBJ2-7; TRBD1 matches 9 bases. Germline CDR1 is SNHLY and CDR2 is FYNNEI. Unmatched junction bases numbered 6, after V lost 8 bases and J lost 1 base. This CDR3 has 14 amino acids. The CDR3 coding sequence is TGTGCCAGCCGCAGGGGACAGGGATCCTACGAGCAGTACTTC. Its protein is CASRRGQGSYEQYF.

The rearrangement joins TRBV5-4 to TRBJ2-5; 9 bases are a match to TRBD2. V was clipped by 4 bases and J by 1 base; unmatched bases: 8. Germline-derived CDR1 and CDR2 are SGHNT and YYREEE (reference sequence). The CDR3 is 16 amino acids. In DNA, the CDR3 is TGTGCCAGCAGCCCCCGGACTAGCGCGATCCAAGAGACCCAGTACTTC. It specifies CASSPRTSAIQETQYF.

This clone has just one count. V usage is TRBV6-1 and J usage is TRBJ1-1, with D perhaps matching TRBD1 (6 bases). The CDR3 length is 16 residues. Between the trimmed V and J ends, which lost 2 bases and 0 bases, there was a span of 13 bases. Germline-derived CDR1 and CDR2 are MNHNS and SASEGT. The DNA of the CDR3 is TGTGCCAGCAGTGAACCACTGCAGGGGATGAACACTGAAGCTTTCTTT. This translates into CASSEPLQGMNTEAFF.

In this sample, this clone turned up a few times. J is TRBJ2-1 and V is TRBV7-2; 12 nucleotides agree with TRBD2. From germline, CDR1 is SGHTA and CDR2 FQGNSA. The CDR3 is 17 amino acids. Losses at the gene ends were 2 bases for V and 3 bases for J; bases not matched to a gene: 5. CDR3 coding DNA: TGTGCCAGCAGCTTACTAGCGGGGGGGCCCGGCTACAATGAGCAGTTCTTC. Residues: CASSLLAGGPGYNEQFF.

V and J are TRBV2 and TRBJ2-7; 10 bases are a match to TRBD1. V gave up 9 bases and J gave up 7 bases; unmatched junction bases: 9. Germline V gene lookup returns CDR1 SNHLY and CDR2 FYNNEI. The CDR3 consists of 13 residues. The DNA for the CDR3 is TGTGCCAGTAGGAGACAGGGGGCGGGGGAGCAGTACTTC. This gives the protein CASRRQGAGEQYF.

This clone has just one count. V and J are TRBV7-9 and TRBJ2-5, with a weak D call TRBD1 (5 bases). Germline V gene lookup returns CDR1 SEHNR and CDR2 FQNEAQ (reference sequence). This CDR3 comprises 15 residues. The V end lost 1 base, the J end lost 5 bases, and 14 bases lay between the germline ends. CDR3 sequence reads: CASSLGGPVLETQYF. The CDR3, as DNA: TGTGCCAGCAGCTTAGGGGGCCCGGTGCTTGAGACCCAGTACTTC. Full variable domain (rest looked up from reference TRBV7-9 and TRBJ2-5): DTGVSQNPRHKITKRGQNVTFRCDPISEHNRLYWYRQTLGQGPEFLTYFQNEAQLEKSRLLSDRFSAERPKGSFSTLEIQRTEQGDSAMYLCASSLGGPVLETQYFGPGTRLLVL.

The CDR3 sequence is CASGPGVGRYNEQFF. In nucleotides, the CDR3 is TGTGCCAGCGGCCCTGGGGTAGGTCGTTACAATGAGCAGTTCTTC. The chain joins TRBV4-2 to TRBJ2-1; no reliable D call. In germline, CDR1 is LGHNA, CDR2 YNFKEQ. The CDR3 loop spans 15 amino acids. The germline V and J ends were trimmed by 8 bases and 4 bases, with 18 bases remaining between them.

The CDR3 loop is CASSGRDRGTDTQYF. The CDR3 nucleotides are TGTGCCAGCAGCGGGAGGGACAGGGGGACAGATACGCAGTATTTT. The genes are TRBV5-4 and TRBJ2-3, with TRBD1 matching 11 bases. Trimming removed 4 bases from V and 3 bases from J; junction bases left unmatched: 4. The germline CDR1 and CDR2 sequences are SGHNT and YYREEE (reference sequence). The CDR3 length is 15 residues.

The chain uses TRBV7-9 and TRBJ1-5; D uncertain. Germline assignment: CDR1 SEHNR and CDR2 FQNEAQ (reference sequence). The CDR3 is 14 residues long. V shed 1 base and J shed 0 bases, with 4 bases lying between them. This chain's CDR3 is CASSLGNSNQPQHF. DNA for the CDR3: TGTGCCAGCAGCTTAGGAAATAGCAATCAGCCCCAGCATTTT.

The chain carries TRBV30 and TRBJ1-2; the D gene is possibly TRBD1 (5 bases). Between the trimmed V and J ends, which lost 4 bases and 8 bases, there was a span of 14 bases. The CDR3 is made up of 12 amino acids. Per the germline V gene, CDR1 is GTSNPN and CDR2 is SVGIG (reference sequence). CDR3 residues: CAWTPGPRGYTF. The CDR3 bases are TGTGCCTGGACTCCGGGACCACGGGGCTACACCTTC.

V usage is TRBV4-1 and J usage is TRBJ2-7; D gene unclear. Germline values: CDR1 MGHRA, CDR2 YSYEKL. There are 15 residues in the CDR3. The V end was cut by 3 bases, the J end by 0 bases, with 12 bases between. CDR3 coding DNA: TGCGCCAGCAGCCAGGCGAGTTATAGCTCCTACGAGCAGTACTTC. Protein sequence: CASSQASYSSYEQYF.

This clone was recorded only once. The chain has TRBV19 and TRBJ2-2, with D perhaps matching TRBD2 (6 bases). The CDR3 consists of 18 residues. Trimming took 2 bases from V and 4 from J, leaving 20 bases between them. Germline CDR1 LNHDA, CDR2 SQIVND (reference sequence). The CDR3 reads CASSIHWGVGQGTGELFF. CDR3 in DNA: TGTGCCAGTAGTATACATTGGGGGGTGGGGCAGGGCACCGGGGAGCTGTTTTTT. Together with reference TRBV19 and TRBJ2-2, the CDR3 gives the full variable domain: DGGITQSPKYLFRKEGQNVTLSCEQNLNHDAMYWYRQDPGQGLRLIYYSQIVNDFQKGDIAEGYSVSREKKESFPLTVTSAQKNPTAFYLCASSIHWGVGQGTGELFFGEGSRLTVL.

The chain recombines TRBV9 with TRBJ2-5; 10 bases line up with TRBD2. Germline V gene sequence: CDR1 SGDLS, CDR2 YYNGEE. Germline trimming cut 0 bases from V and 3 bases from J; bases unmatched to any gene: 5. The CDR3 loop spans 16 amino acids. The CDR3 here is CASSVVPLAGEETQYF. CDR3 nucleotides: TGTGCCAGCAGCGTAGTCCCCCTAGCGGGGGAAGAGACCCAGTACTTC.

This chain uses TRBV4-1 with TRBJ1-3; D is undetermined. The ends were cut back, 2 bases at V and 2 bases at J, with 10 bases in the middle. CDR1 and CDR2 (germline): MGHRA, YSYEKL. The CDR3 sequence is 15 residues long. The CDR3 loop reads CASSQHSRPGNTIYF. In nucleotides, the CDR3 is TGCGCCAGCAGCCAACACTCCCGGCCTGGAAACACCATATATTTT.

The chain carries TRBV7-2 and TRBJ1-6; 8 bases are a match to TRBD1. Germline-derived CDR1 and CDR2 are SGHTA and FQGNSA. The V gene end was trimmed by 0 bases and the J gene end by 9 bases; junction bases not matched to a gene: 1. The CDR3 covers 14 residues. CDR3 region: CASSLAGQGSPLHF. The CDR3 DNA is TGTGCCAGCAGCTTAGCCGGACAGGGTTCACCCCTCCACTTT.

The genes are TRBV6-6 and TRBJ1-1, with D hard to call. The germline V and J ends were trimmed by 4 bases and 7 bases, with 16 bases remaining between them. The CDR3 contains 14 residues. Germline V gene data show CDR1 as MNHNY and CDR2 as SVGAGI (reference sequence). The CDR3 is CASSSSTLGLEAFF. In nucleotides, the CDR3 is TGTGCCAGCAGTTCATCAACGCTCGGTCTTGAAGCTTTCTTT.

The chain combines TRBV25-1 with TRBJ2-2; 7 positions agree with TRBD1. This CDR3 is built from 16 residues. V gave up 1 base and J gave up 4 bases; unmatched junction bases: 6. CDR1 and CDR2 (germline): MGHDK, SYGVNS. Written as DNA, the CDR3 is TGTGCCAGCAGTGAATGGAGGACAGGATCCACCGGGGAGCTGTTTTTT. Translated, it gives CASSEWRTGSTGELFF.